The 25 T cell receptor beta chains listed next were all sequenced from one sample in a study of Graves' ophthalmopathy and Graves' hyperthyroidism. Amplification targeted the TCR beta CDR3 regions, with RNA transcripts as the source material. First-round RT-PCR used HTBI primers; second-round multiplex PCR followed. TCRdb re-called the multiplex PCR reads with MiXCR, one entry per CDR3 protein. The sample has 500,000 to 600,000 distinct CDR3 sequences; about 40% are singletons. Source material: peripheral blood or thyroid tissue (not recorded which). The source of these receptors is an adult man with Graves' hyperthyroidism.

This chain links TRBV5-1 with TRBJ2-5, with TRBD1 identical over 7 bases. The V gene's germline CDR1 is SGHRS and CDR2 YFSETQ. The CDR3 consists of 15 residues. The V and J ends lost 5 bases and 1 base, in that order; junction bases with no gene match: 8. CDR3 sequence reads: CASRLQGFVQETQYF. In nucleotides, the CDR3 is TGCGCCAGCAGGCTACAGGGGTTTGTCCAAGAGACCCAGTACTTC.

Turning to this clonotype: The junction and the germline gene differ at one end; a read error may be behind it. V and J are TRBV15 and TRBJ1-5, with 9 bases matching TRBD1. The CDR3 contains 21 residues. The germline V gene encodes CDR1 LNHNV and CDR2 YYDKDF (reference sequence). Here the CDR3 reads CATGRVYGQGPTAPRDQPQHF. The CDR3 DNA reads TGTGCCACCGGCAGGGTATACGGACAGGGGCCCACCGCCCCGCGGGATCAGCCCCAGCATTTT.

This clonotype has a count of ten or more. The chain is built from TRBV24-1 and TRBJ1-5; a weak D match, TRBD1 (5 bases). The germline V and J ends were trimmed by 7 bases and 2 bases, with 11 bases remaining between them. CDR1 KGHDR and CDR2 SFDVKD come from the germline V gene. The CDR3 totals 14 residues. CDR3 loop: CATRGRGGNQPQHF. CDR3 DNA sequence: TGTGCCACCAGGGGACGGGGAGGCAATCAGCCCCAGCATTTT.

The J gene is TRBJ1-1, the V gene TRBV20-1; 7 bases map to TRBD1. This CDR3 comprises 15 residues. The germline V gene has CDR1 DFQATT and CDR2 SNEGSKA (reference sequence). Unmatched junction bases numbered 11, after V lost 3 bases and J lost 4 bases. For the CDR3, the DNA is TGCAGTGCTAGGATCCGGGACAGACAACTCACTGAAGCTTTCTTT. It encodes CSARIRDRQLTEAFF.

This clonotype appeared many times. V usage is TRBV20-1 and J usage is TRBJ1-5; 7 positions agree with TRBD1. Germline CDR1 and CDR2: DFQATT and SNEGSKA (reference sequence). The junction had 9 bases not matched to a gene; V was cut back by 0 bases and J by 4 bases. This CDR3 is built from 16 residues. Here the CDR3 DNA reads TGCAGTGCTAGAGATCTTAGGCAGGGGGAAAATCAGCCCCAGCATTTT. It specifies CSARDLRQGENQPQHF.

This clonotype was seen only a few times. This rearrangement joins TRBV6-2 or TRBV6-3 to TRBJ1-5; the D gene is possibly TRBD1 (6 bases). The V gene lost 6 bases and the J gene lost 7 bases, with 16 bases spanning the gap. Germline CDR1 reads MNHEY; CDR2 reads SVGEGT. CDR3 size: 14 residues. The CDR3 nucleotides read TGTGCCAGCAGCTACGCGGGGGGCGGCCAGCCCCAGCATTTT. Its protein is CASSYAGGGQPQHF.

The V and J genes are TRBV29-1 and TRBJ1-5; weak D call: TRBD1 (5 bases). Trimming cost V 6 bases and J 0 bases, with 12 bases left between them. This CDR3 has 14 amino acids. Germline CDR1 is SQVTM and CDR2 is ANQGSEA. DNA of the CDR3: TGCAGCGTGGGCATGGGGGATAGCAATCAGCCCCAGCATTTT. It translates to CSVGMGDSNQPQHF.

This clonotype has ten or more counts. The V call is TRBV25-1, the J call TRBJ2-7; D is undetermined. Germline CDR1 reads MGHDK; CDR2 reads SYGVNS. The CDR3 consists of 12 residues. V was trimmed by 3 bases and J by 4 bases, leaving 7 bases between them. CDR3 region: CASSDRFYEQYF. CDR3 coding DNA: TGTGCCAGCAGTGACAGGTTTTACGAGCAGTACTTC.

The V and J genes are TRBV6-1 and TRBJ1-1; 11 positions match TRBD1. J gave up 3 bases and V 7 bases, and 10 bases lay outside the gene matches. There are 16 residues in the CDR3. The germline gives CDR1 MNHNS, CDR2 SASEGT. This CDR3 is CASIPGQGATDTEAFF. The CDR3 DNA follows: TGTGCCAGCATTCCCGGACAGGGGGCTACAGACACTGAAGCTTTCTTT.

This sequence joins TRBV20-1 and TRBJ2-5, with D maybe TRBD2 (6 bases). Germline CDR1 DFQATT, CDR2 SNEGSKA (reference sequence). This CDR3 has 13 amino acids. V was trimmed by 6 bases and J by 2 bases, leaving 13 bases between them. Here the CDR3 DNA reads TGCAGTGCCTGGGGGGAACCTCAAGAGACCCAGTACTTC. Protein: CSAWGEPQETQYF.

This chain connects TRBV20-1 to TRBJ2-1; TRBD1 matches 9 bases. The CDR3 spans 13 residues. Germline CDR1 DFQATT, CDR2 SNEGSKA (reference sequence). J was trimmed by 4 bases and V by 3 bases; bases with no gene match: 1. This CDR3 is CSARGTGYNEQFF. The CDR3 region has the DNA TGCAGTGCTAGGGGGACAGGGTACAATGAGCAGTTCTTC.

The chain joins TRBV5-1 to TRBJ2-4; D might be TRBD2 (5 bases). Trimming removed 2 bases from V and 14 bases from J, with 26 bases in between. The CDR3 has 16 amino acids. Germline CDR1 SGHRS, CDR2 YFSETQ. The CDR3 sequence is CASSLLGSFSNTGEYF. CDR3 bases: TGCGCCAGCAGCTTATTGGGGAGTTTTTCGAACACCGGGGAGTACTTC.

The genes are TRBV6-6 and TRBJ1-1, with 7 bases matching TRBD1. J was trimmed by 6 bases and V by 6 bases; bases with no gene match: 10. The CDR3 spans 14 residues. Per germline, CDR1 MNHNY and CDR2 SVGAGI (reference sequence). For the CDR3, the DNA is TGTGCCAGCAGACCAGGGGACAGCCGTCCTGAAGCTTTCTTT. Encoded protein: CASRPGDSRPEAFF.

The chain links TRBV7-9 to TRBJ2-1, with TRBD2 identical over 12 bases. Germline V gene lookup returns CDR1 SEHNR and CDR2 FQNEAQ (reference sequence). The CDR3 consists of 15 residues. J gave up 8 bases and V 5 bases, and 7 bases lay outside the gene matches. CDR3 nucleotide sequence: TGTGCCAGCAGCCCTAGCGGGAGGGCATTAGATGAGCAGTTCTTC. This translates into CASSPSGRALDEQFF.

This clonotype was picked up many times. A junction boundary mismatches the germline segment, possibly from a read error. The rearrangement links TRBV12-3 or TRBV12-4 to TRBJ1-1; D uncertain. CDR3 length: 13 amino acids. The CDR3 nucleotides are TGTGCCAGCAGGAGGGTGGCGAACACTGAAACTTTCTTT. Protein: CASRRVANTETFF.

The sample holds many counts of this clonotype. CDR3 nucleotides: TGCAGCGTTGGTGATGGGACAGAAGCTTTCTTT. This codes for CSVGDGTEAFF. This chain joins TRBV29-1 and TRBJ1-1; D is perhaps TRBD1 (6 bases). From germline, CDR1 is SQVTM and CDR2 ANQGSEA. The CDR3 loop spans 11 amino acids. V lost 4 bases to trimming and J lost 8 bases, with 11 bases between them.

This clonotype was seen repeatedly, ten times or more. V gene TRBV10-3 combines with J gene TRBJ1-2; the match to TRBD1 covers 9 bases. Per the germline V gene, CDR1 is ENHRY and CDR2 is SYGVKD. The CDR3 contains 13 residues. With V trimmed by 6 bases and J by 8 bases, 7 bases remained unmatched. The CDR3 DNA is TGTGCCATCAGGTTACAGGGGGCTGACGGCTACACCTTC. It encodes CAIRLQGADGYTF.

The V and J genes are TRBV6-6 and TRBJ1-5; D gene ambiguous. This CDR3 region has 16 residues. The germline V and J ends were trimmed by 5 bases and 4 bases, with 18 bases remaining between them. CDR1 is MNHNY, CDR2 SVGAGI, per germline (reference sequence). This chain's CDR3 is CASSGRQTIGNQPQHF. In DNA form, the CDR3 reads TGTGCCAGCAGTGGTAGACAAACAATAGGAAATCAGCCCCAGCATTTT.

Written as DNA, the CDR3 is TGTGCCAGCAGCTCTACCCGGACAGGGGGTAACTATGGCTACACCTTC. It encodes CASSSTRTGGNYGYTF. This chain uses TRBV7-9 with TRBJ1-2; 10 bases match TRBD1. This CDR3 is built from 16 residues. The trim removed 4 bases at V and 1 base at J, leaving 6 bases unmatched. Per germline, CDR1 SEHNR and CDR2 FQNEAQ (reference sequence). Full variable domain (missing parts from reference TRBV7-9 and TRBJ1-2): DTGVSQNPRHKITKRGQNVTFRCDPISEHNRLYWYRQTLGQGPEFLTYFQNEAQLEKSRLLSDRFSAERPKGSFSTLEIQRTEQGDSAMYLCASSSTRTGGNYGYTFGSGTRLTVV.

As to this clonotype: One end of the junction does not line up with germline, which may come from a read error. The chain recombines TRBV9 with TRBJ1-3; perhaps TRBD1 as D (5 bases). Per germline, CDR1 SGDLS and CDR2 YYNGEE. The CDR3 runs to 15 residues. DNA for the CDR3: TGTGCCAGCAGCGACGACAGTAACTCTGGATACACCATATATTTT. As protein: CASSDDSNSGYTIYF.

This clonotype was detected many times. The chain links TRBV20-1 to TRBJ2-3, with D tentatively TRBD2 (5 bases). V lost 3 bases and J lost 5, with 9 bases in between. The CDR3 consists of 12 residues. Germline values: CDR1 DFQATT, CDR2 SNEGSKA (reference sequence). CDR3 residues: CSAREAGDTQYF. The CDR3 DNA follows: TGCAGTGCTAGGGAGGCCGGAGATACGCAGTATTTT.

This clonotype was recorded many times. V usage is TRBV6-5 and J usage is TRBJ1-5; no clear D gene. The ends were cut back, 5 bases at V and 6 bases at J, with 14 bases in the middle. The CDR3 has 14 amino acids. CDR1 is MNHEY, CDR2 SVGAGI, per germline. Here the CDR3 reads CASSARLWGQPQHF. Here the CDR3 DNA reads TGTGCCAGCAGTGCCCGACTTTGGGGTCAGCCCCAGCATTTT.

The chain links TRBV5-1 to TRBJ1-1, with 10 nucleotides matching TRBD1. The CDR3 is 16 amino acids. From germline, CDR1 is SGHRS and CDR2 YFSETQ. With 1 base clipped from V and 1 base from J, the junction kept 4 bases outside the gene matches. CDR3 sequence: CASSLRTGGANTEAFF. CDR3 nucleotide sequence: TGCGCCAGCAGCTTGAGGACAGGGGGAGCGAACACTGAAGCTTTCTTT.

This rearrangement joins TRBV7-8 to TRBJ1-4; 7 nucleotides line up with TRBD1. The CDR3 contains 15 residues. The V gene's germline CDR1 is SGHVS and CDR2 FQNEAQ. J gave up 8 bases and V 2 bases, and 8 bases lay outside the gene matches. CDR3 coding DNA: TGTGCCAGCAGCTTAAAGGAACAGGGGAGGGAAAAACTGTTTTTT. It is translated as CASSLKEQGREKLFF. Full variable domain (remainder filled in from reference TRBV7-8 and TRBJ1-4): GAGVSQSPRYKVAKRGQDVALRCDPISGHVSLFWYQQALGQGPEFLTYFQNEAQLDKSGLPSDRFFAERPEGSVSTLKIQRTQQEDSAVYLCASSLKEQGREKLFFGSGTQLSVL.

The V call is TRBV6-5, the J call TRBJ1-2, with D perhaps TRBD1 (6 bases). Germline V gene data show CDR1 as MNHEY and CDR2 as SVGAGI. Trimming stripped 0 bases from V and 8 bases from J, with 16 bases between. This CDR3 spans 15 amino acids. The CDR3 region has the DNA TGTGCCAGCAGTTACTCGGGGACACCCCTCGGCGGCTACACCTTC. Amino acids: CASSYSGTPLGGYTF.